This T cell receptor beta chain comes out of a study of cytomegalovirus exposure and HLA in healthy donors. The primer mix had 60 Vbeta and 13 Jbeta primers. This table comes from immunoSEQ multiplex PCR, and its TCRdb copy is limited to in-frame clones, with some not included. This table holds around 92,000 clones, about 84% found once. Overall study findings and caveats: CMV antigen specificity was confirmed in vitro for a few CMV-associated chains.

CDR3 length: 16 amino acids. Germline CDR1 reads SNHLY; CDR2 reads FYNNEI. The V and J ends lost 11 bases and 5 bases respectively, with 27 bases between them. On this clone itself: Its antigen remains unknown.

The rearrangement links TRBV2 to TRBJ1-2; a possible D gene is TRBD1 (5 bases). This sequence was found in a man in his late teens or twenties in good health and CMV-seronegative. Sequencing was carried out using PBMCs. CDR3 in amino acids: CALLSDPGERGYGYTF. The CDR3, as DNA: TGTGCCCTCCTTTCCGATCCGGGGGAGAGGGGATATGGCTACACCTTC.